This T cell receptor (beta chain) comes out of a study of cytomegalovirus exposure and HLA in healthy donors. Study-level information: A subsequent analysis reported that the roughly 130 validation repertoires were produced on the same platform that had also been used for the 666 first-cohort repertoires. Notes on the study in general: Rarity marked most TCR sequences, yet some public TCRs occurred in many donors. First-cohort TCR clusters were later found to tend to co-occur in the 120 or so validation repertoires. Among TCR beta chains, those listed as cytomegalovirus-associated numbered around 160.

Sequencing was performed with immunoSEQ multiplex PCR; in TCRdb, only in-frame clones are kept and a portion is missing. Altogether over 250,000 clones are present, 65% to 90% being singletons, with the ten largest covering around 1%. In germline, CDR1 is MNHEY, CDR2 SMNVEV (reference sequence). The CDR3 covers 16 residues. Between the trimmed V and J ends, which lost 3 bases and 2 bases, there was a span of 14 bases. In the case of this clone: Antigen: not known.

The sample was PBMCs. The clonotype originates from a woman under 30 in good health and CMV-seronegative. The chain recombines TRBV27 with TRBJ1-5; D gene unclear. The CDR3 DNA reads TGTGCCAGCAGTTTCCTCGGACTCGGTGGCAATCAGCCCCAGCATTTT. The encoded protein is CASSFLGLGGNQPQHF.